The source of this TCR beta chain is a study of T cell changes during pregnancy in multiple sclerosis. Trimming left V 5 bases short and J 3 bases short, with 10 bases between. Germline V gene lookup returns CDR1 LNHDA and CDR2 SQIVND (reference sequence). The length of the CDR3 is 13 residues. Only one count was recorded for this clone. TCRdb's copy holds only in-frame clones and misses some; the assay was immunoSEQ multiplex PCR. The sample comprises about 40,000 clones, about 92% of which are singletons, and approximately 8.3% rests with the top ten. The TCR comes from a female donor with multiple sclerosis, enrolled in a pregnancy study. The rearrangement links TRBV19 to TRBJ1-2; no clear D gene. The sample was CD8+ T cells from peripheral blood mononuclear cells, taken in the third trimester of pregnancy. CDR3 amino acids: CASSYSQDYGYTF. DNA for the CDR3: TGTGCCAGTAGTTACAGTCAGGACTATGGCTACACCTTC.